The clone carrying this TCR beta chain occurred many times. Original processing methods: It was from reference gene primer amplification that nucleated cell counts were estimated. Some clones are missing from TCRdb's copy, which holds only in-frame ones; the method was immunoSEQ multiplex PCR. The V and J calls and the clone size are those of that table, but D and trimming were determined from the DNA. Of about 190,000 clones in the sample, about 80% were seen once. Those who participated ranged in age from roughly 18 to 90 years and resided in around 22 US areas. Researchers sorted participants into cohorts using their self-reported clinical history. The data originate from a study of blood T cell repertoires in COVID-19. About the study: PBMCs, B-cell-depleted T cells, or T cells were the source of the cDNA or gDNA that made up the material.

The germline V gene encodes CDR1 SEHNR and CDR2 FQNEAQ (reference sequence). With 5 bases clipped from V and 2 bases from J, the junction kept 11 bases outside the gene matches. This CDR3 comprises 17 residues. The sequenced sample consisted of PBMCs or T cells enriched from blood (not recorded which). This chain links TRBV7-9 with TRBJ2-5; 10 bases match TRBD2. The receptor was derived from a woman aged 55 to 70 with acute COVID-19. The CDR3 region has the DNA TGTGCCAGCAGCCCACGGACTAGCGGATATCTACAAGAGACCCAGTACTTC. Translation gives CASSPRTSGYLQETQYF.